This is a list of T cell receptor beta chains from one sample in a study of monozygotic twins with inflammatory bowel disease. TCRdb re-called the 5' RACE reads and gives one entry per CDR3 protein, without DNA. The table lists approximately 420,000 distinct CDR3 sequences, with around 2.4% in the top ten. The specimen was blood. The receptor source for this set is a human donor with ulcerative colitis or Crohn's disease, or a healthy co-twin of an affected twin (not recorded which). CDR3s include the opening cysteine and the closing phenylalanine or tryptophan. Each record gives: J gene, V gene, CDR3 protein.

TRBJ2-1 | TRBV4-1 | CASSQPPGLAGNEQFF
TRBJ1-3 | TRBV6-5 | CASSYANSGNTIYF
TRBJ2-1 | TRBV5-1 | CASSPAASGVPEQFF
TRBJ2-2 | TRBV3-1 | CASSHPQDSSSTGELFF
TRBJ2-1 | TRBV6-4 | CASSDPDVNEQFF
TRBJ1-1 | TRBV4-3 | CASSQYHLAGTDNTEAFF
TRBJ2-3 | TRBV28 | CASSTQTGKDTQYF
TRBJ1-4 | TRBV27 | CASSPDPTFQEKLFF
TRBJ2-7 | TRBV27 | CASSLVPGFGNEQYF
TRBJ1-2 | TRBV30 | CAWFTGVGYGYTF
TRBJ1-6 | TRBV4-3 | CASSHWSSPLHF
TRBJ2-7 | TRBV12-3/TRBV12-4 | CASSLGQGPHEQYF
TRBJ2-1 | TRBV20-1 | CSARDATGAGNEQFF
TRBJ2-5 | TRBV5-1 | CASSPGQHQETQYF
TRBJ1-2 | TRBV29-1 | CSVEGQGAGGYTF
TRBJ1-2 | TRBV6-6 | CASTTGNPGYTF
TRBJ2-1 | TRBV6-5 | CASSYSGRELGEQFF
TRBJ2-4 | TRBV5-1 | CASSLGENIQYF
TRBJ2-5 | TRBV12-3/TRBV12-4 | CASSAGAKETQYF
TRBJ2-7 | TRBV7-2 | CASSPGGASYEQYF
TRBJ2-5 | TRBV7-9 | CASSTGAYQETQYF
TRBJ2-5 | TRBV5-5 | CASSSGQLRTQETQYF
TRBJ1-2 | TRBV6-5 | CASSTSNYGYTF
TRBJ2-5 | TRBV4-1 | CASGRGGAGETQYF
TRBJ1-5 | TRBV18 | CASSTTRDANQPQHF
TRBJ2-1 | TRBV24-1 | CATSDLRAGGYNEQFF
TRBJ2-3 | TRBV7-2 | CASSLGLAGGRGDTQYF
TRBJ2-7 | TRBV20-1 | CSATTSGGYEQYF
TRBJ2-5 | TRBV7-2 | CASSLPPGGAWETQYF
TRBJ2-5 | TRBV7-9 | CASSEQRMSDQYF
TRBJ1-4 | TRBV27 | CASSLVGREKLFF
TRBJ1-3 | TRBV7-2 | CASSLAGQSRDTIYF
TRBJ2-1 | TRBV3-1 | CASSPFPWGLPYNEQFF
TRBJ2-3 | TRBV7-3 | CASSRDRGPTDTQYF
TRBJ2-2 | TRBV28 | CASRVSAGELFF
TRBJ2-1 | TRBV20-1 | CSAYPVRGGARYNEQFF
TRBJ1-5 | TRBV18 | CASSPLAAAQPQHF
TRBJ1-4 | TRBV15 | CATSRTRATNEKLFF
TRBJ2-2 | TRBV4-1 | CASSQGYGGSTGELFF
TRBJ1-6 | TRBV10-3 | CAISADRPNSPLHF
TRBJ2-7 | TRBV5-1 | CASSLGVESVYEQYF
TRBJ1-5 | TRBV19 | CASTFDSSYQPQHF
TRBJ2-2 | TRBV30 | CAWRGRPGELFF
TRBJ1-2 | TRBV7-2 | CASSPDRVRYGYTF
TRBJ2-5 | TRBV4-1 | CASSQSPELQETQYF
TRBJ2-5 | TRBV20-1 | CSAPLGGQETQYF
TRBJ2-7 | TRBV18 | CASSKQQGWEQYF
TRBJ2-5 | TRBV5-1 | CASSLTARVVGETQYF
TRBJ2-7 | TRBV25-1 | CASSETRTYEQYF
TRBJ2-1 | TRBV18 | CASSANNEQFF
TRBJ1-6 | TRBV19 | CASSIGRENSPLHF